This T cell receptor beta chain was identified in a study of glioma-infiltrating T cells after dendritic cell vaccination. Using immunoSEQ multiplex PCR, the repertoire was profiled, and TCRdb retains in-frame clones only, with some absent. The repertoire holds approximately 48,000 clones, with approximately 89% as singletons. As to time point: after dendritic cell vaccination, including at tumor progression/relapse. This clone was observed a single time. Deletions cut 6 bases from V and 2 bases from J, with 5 bases between. Germline lookup yields CDR1 KGHSH and CDR2 LQKENI. This CDR3 comprises 11 residues.

The sequence was collected from a human donor with glioblastoma. This rearrangement joins TRBV18 to TRBJ2-7; D call uncertain. The sample in question was blood, obtained after dendritic cell vaccination. CDR3 sequence: CASSRTYEQYF. The CDR3 coding sequence is TGTGCCAGCTCTCGTACCTACGAGCAGTACTTC. The full variable domain, with the rest looked up from reference TRBV18 and TRBJ2-7, is NAGVMQNPRHLVRRRGQEARLRCSPMKGHSHVYWYRQLPEEGLKFMVYLQKENIIDESGMPKERFSAEFPKEGPSILRIQQVVRGDSAAYFCASSRTYEQYFGPGTRLTVT.